Sequencing of this TCR beta chain was carried out in a study of vaccination effects on CD4 cells after COVID-19. About this clone itself: The antigen is not known.

Clones were sequenced by immunoSEQ multiplex PCR, and TCRdb holds only the in-frame ones, with some missing. The sample lists 20,000 to 30,000 clones, around 73% seen once, with about 5% in the top ten. CDR1 LGHDT and CDR2 YNNKEL come from the germline V gene (reference sequence). V was pared by 1 base and J by 0 bases, with 10 bases between. The length of the CDR3 is 15 residues. Before sequencing took place, the ViraFEST assay used viral peptide pools to expand antigen-specific CD4+ T cells. Upon completion of around eleven days in culture, CD4+ T cells were isolated. Testing of the vaccine recipients showed negative nucleocapsid antibodies and no prior SARS-CoV-2 infection.

This specimen was CD4+ T cells from PBMCs cultured with SARS-CoV-2 spike peptides, taken before COVID-19 vaccination. The V gene is TRBV3-1 (or the pseudogene TRBV3-2), the J gene TRBJ2-7; D is unresolved. This TCR derives from a human donor who received a COVID-19 vaccine. The CDR3, as DNA: TGTGCCAGCAGCCAAGCGGGCGCATCCTCCTACGAGCAGTACTTC. Translation: CASSQAGASSYEQYF.